The 8 T cell receptor beta chains below come from one sample, sequenced in a study of vaccination and CD4 T cells after COVID-19. The assay that was used to sequence DNA from cultured CD4+ T cells was the Oncomine TCR Beta short-read assay. Using its own MiXCR run on the PCR reads, TCRdb lists one record per CDR3 protein. Of 14,000 or so distinct CDR3 sequences listed, less than 30% are singletons. Treatment reported: roughly ten-day PBMC culture with coronavirus spike peptide pools or control peptides (ViraFEST assay). These TCRs' antigens remain unknown. Sequencing was done on a sample of cultured CD4+ T cells from blood. The receptor set was obtained from a human donor with COVID-19.

This clonotype is medium-sized within its sample. J is TRBJ1-1 and V is TRBV20-1; 7 nucleotides align to TRBD1. The CDR3 runs to 14 residues. The germline gives CDR1 DFQATT, CDR2 SNEGSKA (reference sequence). V shed 1 base and J 3 bases; nucleotides not matched to a gene: 5. CDR3 DNA: TGCAGTGCTAGAGTGGGACAGTCTTACACTGAAGCTTTCTTT. Translation gives CSARVGQSYTEAFF.

The chain carries TRBV5-1 and TRBJ2-7, with a possible D match to TRBD1 (5 bases). CDR1 is SGHRS, CDR2 YFSETQ, per germline. The CDR3 totals 14 residues. V shed 0 bases and J shed 2 bases, with 9 bases lying between them. The CDR3 reads CASSLALGAYEQYF. CDR3 in DNA: TGCGCCAGCAGCTTGGCCCTAGGGGCCTACGAGCAGTACTTC.

Only a few counts were recorded for this clonotype. The CDR3 bases are TGTGCCAGCAGTTCCGGACTAGTCGGGCAAGAGACCCAGTACTTC. Translation: CASSSGLVGQETQYF. This chain connects TRBV27 to TRBJ2-5; 7 bases fit TRBD2. The V gene's germline CDR1 is MNHEY and CDR2 SMNVEV (reference sequence). This CDR3 comprises 15 residues. The V segment lost 4 bases and the J segment 2 bases; nucleotides outside the gene matches: 7.

The table lists this clonotype with a few counts. The chain joins TRBV25-1 to TRBJ1-1; D not certain. Trimming took off 3 bases at V and 2 bases at J, with 10 bases between the two ends. CDR3 size: 14 residues. Germline V gene sequence: CDR1 MGHDK, CDR2 SYGVNS. The CDR3 sequence: CASSEGEVNTEAFF. The CDR3 DNA reads TGTGCCAGCAGTGAGGGAGAGGTAAACACTGAAGCTTTCTTT.

The rearrangement joins TRBV18 to TRBJ2-2; perhaps TRBD1 as D (6 bases). CDR3 length: 15 residues. With 0 bases removed from V and 5 bases from J, the gap between germline ends came to 10 bases. The germline CDR1 and CDR2 sequences are KGHSH and LQKENI. CDR3 region: CASSPPTGTTGELFF. In DNA, the CDR3 is TGTGCCAGCTCACCACCGACAGGCACAACCGGGGAGCTGTTTTTT.

This clonotype counts as medium-sized (0.01 to 0.1%). The rearrangement uses TRBV10-1 and TRBJ1-5; weak D call: TRBD1 (6 bases). The CDR3 consists of 18 residues. V was shortened by 4 bases and J by 2 bases, with 21 bases between the two germline ends. Germline V gene lookup returns CDR1 WNHNN and CDR2 SYGVQD (reference sequence). CDR3 loop: CASSGRAGESRCNQPQHF. The CDR3 nucleotides are TGCGCCAGCAGTGGTCGGGCAGGGGAGAGTCGTTGCAATCAGCCCCAGCATTTT.

The rearrangement links TRBV5-1 to TRBJ1-1; weak D call: TRBD1 (6 bases). The CDR3 covers 15 residues. Trimming took 0 bases from V and 1 from J, leaving 10 bases between them. CDR1 and CDR2 (germline): SGHRS, YFSETQ. In nucleotides, the CDR3 is TGCGCCAGCAGCTTGGTGGGGGCAGGGAACACTGAAGCTTTCTTT. It is translated as CASSLVGAGNTEAFF.

The chain uses TRBV12-3 or TRBV12-4 and TRBJ2-1; 13 nucleotides match TRBD2. Trimming took 3 bases from V and 7 from J; bases not matched to a gene: 9. The CDR3 consists of 17 residues. The DNA of the CDR3 is TGTGCCAGCAGTTTCATCGCGGGACTAGCGGGGCGGAATGAGCAGTTCTTC. As protein: CASSFIAGLAGRNEQFF.